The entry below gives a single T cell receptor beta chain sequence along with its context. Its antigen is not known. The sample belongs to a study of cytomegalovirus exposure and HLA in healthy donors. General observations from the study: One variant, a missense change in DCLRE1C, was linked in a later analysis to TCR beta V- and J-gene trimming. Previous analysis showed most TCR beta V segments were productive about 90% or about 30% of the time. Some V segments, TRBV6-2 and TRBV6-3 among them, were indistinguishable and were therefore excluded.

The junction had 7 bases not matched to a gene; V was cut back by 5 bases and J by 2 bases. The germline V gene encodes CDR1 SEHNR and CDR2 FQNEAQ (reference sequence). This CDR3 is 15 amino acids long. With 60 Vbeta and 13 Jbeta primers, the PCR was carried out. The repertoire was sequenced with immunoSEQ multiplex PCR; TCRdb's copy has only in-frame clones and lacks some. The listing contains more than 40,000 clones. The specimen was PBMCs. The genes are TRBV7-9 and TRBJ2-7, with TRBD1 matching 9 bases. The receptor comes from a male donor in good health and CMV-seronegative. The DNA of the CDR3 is TGTGCCAGCAGCCTAGGGACAGGGAGGGCCTACGAGCAGTACTTC. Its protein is CASSLGTGRAYEQYF.